Following are 16 T cell receptor beta chains from one sample sequenced in a study of blood T cell repertoires in COVID-19. TCRdb's table, derived via immunoSEQ multiplex PCR, lists solely in-frame clones and lacks some. Of roughly 250,000 clones detected, 80% to 90% appear once; the ten largest clones hold 0.75% to 0.9%. The sequencing input was peripheral blood. These receptors were taken from a man in his thirties or forties with acute or convalescent COVID-19.

J is TRBJ1-1 and V is TRBV9; TRBD1 agrees at 9 bases. V lost 3 bases to trimming and J lost 4 bases; unmatched junction nucleotides: 7. This CDR3 has 15 residues. The germline V gene encodes CDR1 SGDLS and CDR2 YYNGEE. The CDR3 spells CASSATTGGSTEAFF. The CDR3 nucleotides are TGTGCCAGCAGCGCCACCACAGGGGGCAGCACTGAAGCTTTCTTT.

This clone was detected only once. The CDR3, as DNA: TGTGCCAGCAGGTTACAGGGGGCGAGCTATGGCTACACCTTC. It encodes CASRLQGASYGYTF. The chain employs TRBV28 and TRBJ1-2; 9 bases line up with TRBD1. V lost 6 bases and J lost 4; bases outside the gene matches: 6. The CDR3 totals 14 residues. Germline assignment: CDR1 MDHEN and CDR2 SYDVKM.

In this sample, this clone turned up a few times. The gene calls are TRBV7-9 and TRBJ1-5; possible D gene TRBD1, 5 bases. Germline V gene lookup returns CDR1 SEHNR and CDR2 FQNEAQ (reference sequence). The CDR3 has 14 amino acids. The V end lost 2 bases, the J end lost 3 bases, and 8 bases lay between the germline ends. The CDR3 spells CASSLMGHNQPQHF. CDR3 nucleotides: TGTGCCAGCAGCTTAATGGGGCACAATCAGCCCCAGCATTTT.

The V gene is TRBV3-1 (or the pseudogene TRBV3-2), the J gene TRBJ2-5; D not certain. V lost 4 bases and J lost 4, with 7 bases in between. CDR1 and CDR2 (germline): LGHDT, YNNKEL (reference sequence). CDR3 size: 12 residues. The CDR3 DNA sequence: TGTGCCAGCAGCCCCCGTCCAGAGACCCAGTACTTC. Amino acids: CASSPRPETQYF.

As to this clone: The same CDR3 can be traced to other DNA sequences in this sample. The rearrangement joins TRBV7-9 to TRBJ2-7; 9 bases match TRBD1. Trimming cost V 5 bases and J 3 bases; bases outside gene matches: 5. CDR3 length: 14 amino acids. The germline gives CDR1 SEHNR, CDR2 FQNEAQ (reference sequence). The DNA for the CDR3 is TGTGCCAGCAGCCCAGGGACAGGGAGCTACGAGCAGTACTTC. This codes for CASSPGTGSYEQYF.

The chain uses TRBV30 and TRBJ2-7; 8 nucleotides line up with TRBD1. Unmatched junction bases numbered 11, after V lost 7 bases and J lost 6 bases. In germline, CDR1 is GTSNPN, CDR2 SVGIG (reference sequence). This CDR3 is 13 amino acids long. CDR3 sequence (DNA): TGTGCCTCGGACAGGGAGCGGGTACGCGAGCAGTACTTC. Protein product: CASDRERVREQYF.

The genes are TRBV6-5 and TRBJ2-7, with TRBD1 matching 8 bases. Germline V gives CDR1 MNHEY, CDR2 SVGAGI. The J segment lost 0 bases and the V segment lost 6 bases, leaving 4 bases of the junction unmatched. This CDR3 has 14 amino acids. The DNA of the CDR3 is TGTGCCAGCAGCCCCGGGACAGGCTCCTACGAGCAGTACTTC. It specifies CASSPGTGSYEQYF.

The rearrangement joins TRBV4-1 to TRBJ2-7; 8 nucleotides line up with TRBD1. The V and J ends lost 2 bases and 3 bases, in that order; junction bases with no gene match: 6. Germline CDR1 reads MGHRA; CDR2 reads YSYEKL. The CDR3 spans 15 residues. CDR3 bases: TGCGCCAGCAGCCAACCCGGGACAGGCGTCTACGAGCAGTACTTC. This sequence encodes CASSQPGTGVYEQYF.

The chain uses TRBV28 and TRBJ2-3; D is unresolved. Per germline, CDR1 MDHEN and CDR2 SYDVKM. V lost 5 bases and J 3 bases, leaving 15 bases between the germline ends. This CDR3 region has 15 residues. CDR3 region: CASSPDGDLTDTQYF. CDR3 bases: TGTGCCAGCAGTCCCGACGGAGATCTAACAGATACGCAGTATTTT.

V usage is TRBV28 and J usage is TRBJ2-1; perhaps TRBD2 as D (6 bases). CDR1 and CDR2 (germline): MDHEN, SYDVKM. V dropped 3 bases and J dropped 9 bases, with 18 bases sitting between them. The CDR3 runs to 15 residues. The CDR3 is CASSFEWRERSEQFF. The DNA for the CDR3 is TGTGCCAGCAGTTTCGAGTGGAGGGAGCGGAGTGAGCAGTTCTTC. The entire variable domain, with the rest obtained from reference TRBV28 and TRBJ2-1, is as follows: DVKVTQSSRYLVKRTGEKVFLECVQDMDHENMFWYRQDPGLGLRLIYFSYDVKMKEKGDIPEGYSVSREKKERFSLILESASTNQTSMYLCASSFEWRERSEQFFGPGTRLTVL.

The rearrangement links TRBV19 to TRBJ1-5; no reliable D call. Deletions cut 3 bases from V and 4 bases from J, with 13 bases between. Germline V gene data show CDR1 as LNHDA and CDR2 as SQIVND (reference sequence). The CDR3 contains 15 residues. In DNA form, the CDR3 reads TGTGCCAGTAGTATTATGGTCGGGGTGAATCAGCCCCAGCATTTT. As protein: CASSIMVGVNQPQHF.

This clone showed up just once. In nucleotides, the CDR3 is TGTGCCAGCAGCTTCACACACAATGAGCAGTTCTTC. This gives the protein CASSFTHNEQFF. V is TRBV11-3 and J is TRBJ2-1; D remains ambiguous. The CDR3 has 12 amino acids. Germline CDR1 and CDR2: SGHNT and YENEEA. V lost 3 bases to trimming and J lost 5 bases, with 5 bases between them.

The chain uses TRBV28 and TRBJ1-1, with D uncertain. Germline CDR1 reads MDHEN; CDR2 reads SYDVKM. This CDR3 spans 13 amino acids. V gave up 8 bases and J gave up 5 bases, with 15 bases separating them. In DNA, the CDR3 is TGTGCCAGCTCCGGAACGGGGAGGACTGAAGCTTTCTTT. This codes for CASSGTGRTEAFF.

The V call is TRBV19, the J call TRBJ1-1; no clear D gene. V dropped 1 base and J dropped 6 bases, with 6 bases sitting between them. This CDR3 is 12 amino acids long. Germline values: CDR1 LNHDA, CDR2 SQIVND (reference sequence). As DNA, the CDR3 is TGTGCCAGTAGTATAGGGAGCGCTGAAGCTTTCTTT. It is translated as CASSIGSAEAFF.

This chain uses TRBV28 with TRBJ2-1; D perhaps matches TRBD1 (6 bases). Trimming took off 2 bases at V and 3 bases at J, with 8 bases between the two ends. Germline CDR1 is MDHEN and CDR2 is SYDVKM. The CDR3 is made up of 14 amino acids. The CDR3 DNA reads as TGTGCCAGCAGTTTAACAGGGATCTACAATGAGCAGTTCTTC. Protein: CASSLTGIYNEQFF.

A remark on this clone: Other DNA sequences in this specimen translate into the identical CDR3. The V gene is TRBV6-5, the J gene TRBJ1-5, with D unclear. CDR3 length: 12 amino acids. Trimming shortened V by 6 bases and J by 5 bases, and 8 bases separated the two germline ends. Germline V lookup: CDR1 MNHEY, CDR2 SVGAGI. CDR3 sequence reads: CASRTLDQPQHF. DNA of the CDR3: TGTGCCAGCAGGACCCTAGATCAGCCCCAGCATTTT.